A selection of T cell receptor beta chains follows, all from one sample in a study of OX40 agonist ivuxolimab in advanced cancers. Data came from immunoSEQ multiplex PCR; TCRdb stores just in-frame clones and leaves some out. The sample consists of about 100,000 clones, 75% to 95% of them appearing once. The sequencing used CD4+ or CD8+ T cells sorted from blood, collected in a trial of the OX40 agonist ivuxolimab. The receptors here all came from an adult with an advanced solid tumor such as melanoma, head and neck, liver or kidney cancer. Each CDR3 is given with its conserved first and last residue. The D gene is left open where the match is weak. The size field is filled for only some rows; it gives once, few, many or a size class.

D gene	V gene	clone size	J gene	CDR3 protein	CDR3 DNA
.	TRBV5-1	.	TRBJ1-4	CASSLGSGEEKLFF	TGCGCCAGCAGCTTAGGGAGTGGGGAGGAAAAACTGTTTTTT
.	TRBV7-6	.	TRBJ1-5	CASSLEGGTFNQPQHF	TGTGCCAGCAGCTTAGAAGGGGGGACCTTCAATCAGCCCCAGCATTTT
.	TRBV6-6	.	TRBJ1-4	CASSLRGSEKLFF	TGTGCCAGCAGCCTCAGGGGAAGCGAAAAACTGTTTTTT
TRBD2	TRBV30	.	TRBJ2-5	CAWSYSGMGGTQYF	TGTGCCTGGAGTTATAGCGGGATGGGAGGGACCCAGTACTTC
.	TRBV9	.	TRBJ2-3	CASSYTPQLNTDTQYF	TGTGCCAGCAGCTACACCCCGCAGCTTAACACAGATACGCAGTATTTT
TRBD1	TRBV14	.	TRBJ2-2	CASNNRGTGELFF	TGTGCCAGCAATAACAGGGGCACCGGGGAGCTGTTTTTT
.	TRBV7-3	.	TRBJ2-1	CASSATGRNEQFF	TGTGCCAGCAGCGCGACAGGGAGGAATGAGCAGTTCTTC
.	TRBV5-8	.	TRBJ1-5	CASSLRHQPQHF	TGTGCCAGCAGCTTGAGGCATCAGCCCCAGCATTTT
TRBD1	TRBV5-4	.	TRBJ2-5	CASSLDLTGVETQYF	TGTGCCAGCAGCTTGGACCTGACAGGGGTGGAGACCCAGTACTTC
TRBD2	TRBV11-1	.	TRBJ2-1	CASSSIRGGLNEQFF	TGTGCCAGCAGCTCCATTCGGGGGGGGCTCAATGAGCAGTTCTTC
.	TRBV5-1	once	TRBJ2-3	CASSQDTSTDTQYF	TGCGCCAGCAGCCAGGACACTAGCACAGATACGCAGTATTTT
.	TRBV5-6	.	TRBJ2-7	CASSRTYEQYF	TGTGCCAGCAGCCGGACCTACGAGCAGTACTTC
.	TRBV5-1	.	TRBJ2-7	CASSLSPTYEQYF	TGCGCCAGCAGCTTGTCCCCAACCTACGAGCAGTACTTC
TRBD1	TRBV11-3	once	TRBJ1-2	CASSYRGQAYGYTF	TGTGCCAGCAGCTACCGGGGACAGGCATATGGCTACACCTTC
.	TRBV7-2	.	TRBJ1-1	CASSPHGVKNTEAFF	TGTGCCAGCAGCCCTCACGGAGTAAAGAACACTGAAGCTTTCTTT
.	TRBV9	.	TRBJ1-4	CASTYGGSPEEKLFF	TGTGCCAGCACCTACGGCGGGAGTCCAGAGGAAAAACTGTTTTTT
.	TRBV15	.	TRBJ1-4	CATRGTDEKLFF	TGTGCCACACGGGGCACAGATGAAAAACTGTTTTTT
.	TRBV7-9	.	TRBJ2-6	CASRTAGSGANVLTF	TGTGCCAGCAGAACTGCCGGCTCTGGGGCCAACGTCCTGACTTTC
TRBD2	TRBV19	.	TRBJ2-5	CASTAGLAGRETQYF	TGTGCCAGTACCGCGGGGCTAGCGGGAAGGGAGACCCAGTACTTC
.	TRBV10-3	.	TRBJ1-1	CAISLGLETEAFF	TGTGCCATCAGTCTGGGGTTGGAGACTGAAGCTTTCTTT
TRBD1	TRBV7-8	.	TRBJ2-7	CASSPTGRRLDF	TGTGCCAGCAGCCCGACAGGGCGCAGGTTGGACTTC
.	TRBV7-3	.	TRBJ2-1	CASSAPGLQQFF	TGTGCCAGCAGCGCTCCGGGACTCCAGCAGTTCTTC
TRBD2	TRBV4-2	.	TRBJ2-3	CASSQLAGGRTDTQYF	TGTGCCAGCAGCCAACTAGCGGGAGGGCGCACAGATACGCAGTATTTT
TRBD1	TRBV19	.	TRBJ2-7	CASSTVPGTGTYEQYF	TGTGCCAGTAGTACCGTCCCTGGGACAGGGACCTACGAGCAGTACTTC
.	TRBV2	.	TRBJ2-5	CASNQGKETQYF	TGTGCCAGCAACCAGGGCAAAGAGACCCAGTACTTC
.	TRBV11-2	.	TRBJ2-5	CASSYTTTRGETQYF	TGTGCCAGCAGCTACACGACAACCCGCGGAGAGACCCAGTACTTC
.	TRBV28	.	TRBJ1-2	CASRLQGHYGYTF	TGTGCCAGCAGGTTACAGGGACATTATGGCTACACCTTC
.	TRBV6-1	.	TRBJ1-5	CASSDKVGEGQPQHF	TGTGCCAGCAGTGATAAGGTGGGGGAGGGTCAGCCCCAGCATTTT
TRBD1	TRBV7-2	.	TRBJ1-3	CASSSSHRGRTGNTIYF	TGTGCCAGCAGCTCCTCTCACAGGGGGCGCACTGGAAACACCATATATTTT
TRBD2	TRBV2	.	TRBJ2-1	CASALGGGRYNEQFF	TGTGCCAGCGCCTTGGGGGGAGGGCGCTACAATGAGCAGTTCTTC
.	TRBV18	.	TRBJ2-5	CASSPGLRETQYF	TGTGCCAGCTCACCAGGCCTCCGGGAGACCCAGTACTTC
TRBD2	TRBV28	.	TRBJ2-3	CASRRAGGTDTQYF	TGTGCCAGCAGGAGAGCGGGAGGCACAGATACGCAGTATTTT
TRBD1	TRBV28	.	TRBJ1-5	CASSLLTGSGQPQHF	TGTGCCAGCAGTTTACTGACAGGGTCAGGGCAGCCCCAGCATTTT
TRBD2	TRBV10-3	.	TRBJ2-1	CAISRPSGSFGEQFF	TGTGCCATCAGCCGCCCCAGCGGGAGCTTTGGTGAGCAGTTCTTC
TRBD1	TRBV7-2	.	TRBJ1-4	CASSINRGLEKLFF	TGTGCCAGCAGCATAAACAGGGGTTTGGAAAAACTGTTTTTT